The rows below give T cell receptor beta chains drawn from one sample of a study of cytomegalovirus exposure and HLA in healthy donors. Clones were read by immunoSEQ multiplex PCR, and TCRdb kept only the in-frame ones, dropping some. The sample lists roughly 100,000 clones; around 82% were seen once. Input material: PBMCs. The receptor source for this set is a man aged 45 to 65 in good health and CMV-seronegative. Both conserved end residues are part of each CDR3. Each record gives: V gene, J gene, CDR3 length, clone size, D gene, CDR3 protein, CDR3 DNA. A D gene is named only where the DNA matches it firmly. A clone size is listed for some rows: how often the clone was seen (once, few, many), or a class if it is expanded.

TRBV4-1	TRBJ2-3	12	NA	NA	CASSQSWDTQYF	TGCGCCAGCAGCCAGAGCTGGGATACGCAGTATTTT
TRBV5-1	TRBJ1-4	13	NA	NA	CASSLAGDEKLFF	TGCGCCAGCAGCTTGGCCGGAGATGAAAAACTGTTTTTT
TRBV6-1	TRBJ1-2	11	NA	NA	CASSDIGGYTF	TGTGCCAGCAGTGATATCGGGGGCTACACCTTC
TRBV6-1	TRBJ1-4	15	NA	TRBD1	CASSEIGTGEEKLFF	TGTGCCAGCAGTGAAATAGGGACAGGGGAGGAAAAACTGTTTTTT
TRBV6-5	TRBJ2-3	14	NA	NA	CASSQGGLQDTQYF	TGTGCCAGCAGCCAGGGAGGACTTCAAGATACGCAGTATTTT
TRBV5-1	TRBJ2-7	17	NA	TRBD1	CASSSTGPGQVAYEQYF	TGCGCCAGCAGCTCAACAGGACCGGGACAGGTGGCCTACGAGCAGTACTTC
TRBV5-5	TRBJ2-2	11	NA	NA	CASRGPGELFF	TGTGCCAGCAGGGGGCCCGGGGAGCTGTTTTTT
TRBV7-9	TRBJ2-7	16	NA	TRBD2	CASSDRLAGGSYEQYF	TGTGCCAGCAGCGATCGACTAGCGGGGGGGTCCTACGAGCAGTACTTC
TRBV5-1	TRBJ1-1	14	NA	TRBD1	CASSSGQENTEAFF	TGCGCCAGCAGCTCGGGACAGGAGAACACTGAAGCTTTCTTT
TRBV18	TRBJ1-5	16	NA	NA	CASSPSVAASNQPQHF	TGTGCCAGCTCACCCTCCGTGGCGGCTAGCAATCAGCCCCAGCATTTT
TRBV6-1	TRBJ2-5	13	once	NA	CASRQVIQETQYF	TGTGCCAGCAGGCAGGTTATACAGGAGACCCAGTACTTC
TRBV30	TRBJ2-1	14	few	TRBD1	CAWEQGVPYNEQFF	TGTGCCTGGGAGCAGGGGGTTCCCTACAATGAGCAGTTCTTC
TRBV7-2	TRBJ1-2	14	NA	NA	CASSLPGRAYGYTF	TGTGCCAGCAGCTTACCTGGCAGGGCCTATGGCTACACCTTC
TRBV28	TRBJ1-6	15	NA	NA	CASRTSGSYNSPLHF	TGTGCCAGCCGGACCTCAGGGTCCTATAATTCACCCCTCCACTTT
TRBV19	TRBJ2-1	15	NA	TRBD2	CASTPDSGGLGEQFF	TGTGCCAGTACCCCGGATAGCGGGGGGCTAGGGGAGCAGTTCTTC
TRBV30	TRBJ2-7	14	NA	NA	CAWRAQGTPYEQYF	TGTGCCTGGAGGGCCCAGGGGACCCCCTACGAGCAGTACTTC
TRBV23-1	TRBJ1-2	13	NA	NA	CASSQDRTYGYTF	TGCGCCAGCAGTCAAGACAGAACCTATGGCTACACCTTC
TRBV7-9	TRBJ1-1	12	NA	NA	CASSLARVEAFF	TGTGCCAGCAGCTTAGCTCGGGTTGAAGCTTTCTTT
TRBV2	TRBJ2-1	19	NA	TRBD1	CASHPGQQSSHSSYNEQFF	TGTGCCAGCCATCCGGGACAGCAATCTTCTCATAGCTCCTACAATGAGCAGTTCTTC
TRBV29-1	TRBJ2-5	14	NA	TRBD1	CSVVRQGAIETQYF	TGCAGCGTTGTCCGCCAGGGGGCGATTGAGACCCAGTACTTC
TRBV11-2	TRBJ2-1	17	once	NA	CASSLDSFDGDYNEQFF	TGTGCCAGCAGCTTAGATTCGTTTGACGGGGACTACAATGAGCAGTTCTTC
TRBV14	TRBJ2-2	15	NA	TRBD1	CASSRDRVDTGELFF	TGTGCCAGCAGCCGGGACAGGGTGGACACCGGGGAGCTGTTTTTT
TRBV4-3	TRBJ2-1	15	NA	NA	CASSQDRWLAGEQFF	TGCGCCAGCAGCCAAGATCGATGGCTAGCAGGTGAGCAGTTCTTC